These T cell receptor beta chains were read from a single sample in a study of blood T cell repertoires in COVID-19. Measured with immunoSEQ multiplex PCR; TCRdb has only the in-frame clones, and not every one. This sample yields roughly 20,000 clones, of which about 89% are seen a single time; 15% to 20% belongs to the top ten. Sequencing was carried out using peripheral blood. These receptors came from a man aged 65-85 years with active COVID-19. CDR3s include the opening cysteine and the closing phenylalanine or tryptophan. The D gene is left open where the match is weak. Rows give clone size only sometimes, using once, few, many, or a class for an expanded clone.

clone_size	d_call	v_call	j_call	cdr3_nt	cdr3_aa
.	.	TRBV19	TRBJ1-5	TGTGCCAGTAAGGCGGGATCGGGACAGCCCCAGCATTTT	CASKAGSGQPQHF
.	TRBD1	TRBV5-5	TRBJ2-7	TGTGCCAGCAGCTTGGTAGACAGGGCCGAGCAGTACTTC	CASSLVDRAEQYF
once	TRBD1	TRBV19	TRBJ1-2	TGTGCCAGTATAGCTTTGTCGGACAGGGTATTTGAAGGCTACACCTTC	CASIALSDRVFEGYTF
.	.	TRBV5-1	TRBJ2-7	TGCGCCAGCAGCTTGGAAAACGGCTACGAGCAGTACTTC	CASSLENGYEQYF
.	TRBD2	TRBV6-5	TRBJ2-7	TGTGCCAGCAGGACTAGCGGGTCCCCAGGGGAGCAGTACTTC	CASRTSGSPGEQYF
.	TRBD1	TRBV5-1	TRBJ1-2	TGCGCCAGCAGCCCCGAGGGACAGGGGGTGGATGGCTACACCTTC	CASSPEGQGVDGYTF
.	.	TRBV4-2	TRBJ2-5	TGTGCCAGCAGCCAAGATAGAGCGGAGACCCAGTACTTC	CASSQDRAETQYF
.	TRBD2	TRBV7-8	TRBJ2-1	TGTGCCAGCAGTAGGTCCCTAGCGGGGGGCAATGAGCAGTTCTTC	CASSRSLAGGNEQFF
.	TRBD1	TRBV11-3	TRBJ1-2	TGTGCCAGCAGCGGACGACAGGGTAGTGGCTACACCTTC	CASSGRQGSGYTF
medium-sized	TRBD1	TRBV5-1	TRBJ2-1	TGCGCCAGCAGCTTGGGGCAGGGGGAACACAATGAGCAGTTCTTC	CASSLGQGEHNEQFF
.	.	TRBV28	TRBJ1-1	TGTGCCAGCAATCGTAAGGGGGGGGGTAAAGGAGCTTTCTTT	CASNRKGGGKGAFF
.	TRBD1	TRBV28	TRBJ2-7	TGTGCCAGCAGTTTATCCTTGACAGGGCACGAGCAGTACTTC	CASSLSLTGHEQYF
.	TRBD1	TRBV25-1	TRBJ2-2	TGTGCCAGCAGACAAATAGGGGGCAACACCGGGGAGCTGTTTTTT	CASRQIGGNTGELFF
.	TRBD2	TRBV5-1	TRBJ2-1	TGCGCCAGCAGGGCGGGGGGAGGCAATGAGCAGTTCTTC	CASRAGGGNEQFF
once	TRBD1	TRBV19	TRBJ2-5	TGTGCCAGTAGTATAGATCGAGGACAGGGCGGGGAAGAGACCCAGTACTTC	CASSIDRGQGGEETQYF
once	.	TRBV5-1	TRBJ2-3	TGCGCCAGCAGCTTGTCCGGGTACACAGATACGCAGTATTTT	CASSLSGYTDTQYF
.	.	TRBV18	TRBJ2-2	TGTGCCAGCTCCCAGGGGTCAAACACCGGGGAGCTGTTTTTT	CASSQGSNTGELFF
.	.	TRBV2	TRBJ2-1	TGTGCCAGCAGCCCAGGTCAAAGGAATGAGCAGTTCTTC	CASSPGQRNEQFF
.	.	TRBV7-2	TRBJ1-5	TGTGCCAGCAGCTTTGTCGTAAACACCAATCAGCCCCAGCATTTT	CASSFVVNTNQPQHF
.	TRBD2	TRBV11-2	TRBJ2-1	TGTGCCAGCAGCTTGGCGGGGGGCCGGTTTTCCTACAATGAGCAGTTCTTC	CASSLAGGRFSYNEQFF
.	.	TRBV18	TRBJ1-3	TGTGCCAGCTCAGGAGCCACCGGAGGGGTCGGAAACACCATATATTTT	CASSGATGGVGNTIYF
.	TRBD1	TRBV28	TRBJ1-4	TGTGCCAGCAGTTTGCAGGGGGTCCTCGCAACTAATGAAAAACTGTTTTTT	CASSLQGVLATNEKLFF
.	.	TRBV4-1	TRBJ2-3	TGCGCCAGCAGCCAAGATGCGGGCAGGATTAGGACAGATACGCAGTATTTT	CASSQDAGRIRTDTQYF
few	.	TRBV29-1	TRBJ2-3	TGCAGCGTTGAGTCCCAGGGGCCAGGGAAGACGCAGTATTTT	CSVESQGPGKTQYF
.	.	TRBV7-9	TRBJ2-5	TGTGCCAGCAGCTTAGTTGGAGAGGCGGGGGAGACCCAGTACTTC	CASSLVGEAGETQYF
.	.	TRBV5-1	TRBJ1-1	TGCGCCAGCAGGTTTTCACAGGGGAACACTGAAGCTTTCTTT	CASRFSQGNTEAFF
.	.	TRBV10-3	TRBJ1-1	TGTGCCATCAGTGAGTCCGGGCGGGGAGGACTCCCTGAAGCTTTCTTT	CAISESGRGGLPEAFF
.	TRBD2	TRBV5-1	TRBJ2-7	TGCGCCAGCAGCTTGGCTAGCGGGAGGCCCATAGAAGAGCAGTACTTC	CASSLASGRPIEEQYF
once	TRBD1	TRBV27	TRBJ2-7	TGTGCCAGCAGTTCATCGGGACAGGGGAGGAACGAGCAGTACTTC	CASSSSGQGRNEQYF
.	TRBD2	TRBV4-2	TRBJ2-7	TGTGCCAGCAGTCCTGGGACTAGCGGGAGAAACTACGAGCAGTACTTC	CASSPGTSGRNYEQYF
.	.	TRBV5-1	TRBJ1-5	TGCGCCAGCAGCCCGGGGTTAAGCAATCAGCCCCAGCATTTT	CASSPGLSNQPQHF
.	.	TRBV5-1	TRBJ2-2	TGCGCCAGCAGGGGCGGGGTCGAGACCGGGGAGCTGTTTTTT	CASRGGVETGELFF
.	TRBD1	TRBV19	TRBJ1-5	TGTGCCAGTAGTCGGCCACAGGGGCCTCAGCCCCAGCATTTT	CASSRPQGPQPQHF
.	TRBD2	TRBV5-4	TRBJ2-1	TGTGCCAGCAGCCCGGCCCTGGGACTAGCGGGGGCTAATGAGCAGTTCTTC	CASSPALGLAGANEQFF
.	TRBD2	TRBV5-6	TRBJ2-1	TGTGCCGGCACTCTAGCGGGGAACAATGAGCAGTTCTTC	CAGTLAGNNEQFF
.	.	TRBV11-2	TRBJ2-7	TGTGCCAGCAGCTTACACCCTACGATTAACGAGCAGTACTTC	CASSLHPTINEQYF
.	TRBD1	TRBV20-1	TRBJ2-2	TGCAGTGCTAGTTCCGGACAGGGTCTAGCCGGGGAGCTGTTTTTT	CSASSGQGLAGELFF
.	.	TRBV29-1	TRBJ2-7	TGCAGCGTTGTGGCAGGTTACTACGAGCAGTACTTC	CSVVAGYYEQYF
.	TRBD2	TRBV5-1	TRBJ2-7	TGCGCCAGCAGCGCCAAGACTAGCGGAGACCCCTACGAGCAGTACTTC	CASSAKTSGDPYEQYF